The subject of this entry is one T cell receptor beta chain. Its antigen is unidentified. The sample belongs to a study of T cell clones after liver transplantation. Study in general: TCRbeta sequencing after a pre-transplant mixed lymphocyte reaction identified graft-donor-reactive clones, later tracked in post-transplant blood. Pre-transplant mixed lymphocyte reactions yielded third-party-reactive TCRbeta sequences as comparators for graft-donor-reactive sequences. Draws occurred before transplant, before withdrawal, and after complete or failed withdrawal.

The germline V and J ends were trimmed by 4 bases and 1 base, with 6 bases remaining between them. The CDR3 has 12 amino acids. Germline values: CDR1 SQVTM, CDR2 ANQGSEA. Notes on the study in general: A significant post-transplant drop in circulating graft-donor-reactive CD4 TCRbeta sequences occurred in most of the 8 subjects.

Profiled with immunoSEQ multiplex PCR; TCRdb holds only in-frame clones, not every one. The sample holds 55,000 to 80,000 clones; 90% are singletons and the top ten take approximately 2.5%. The sample in question was CD4+ T cells from blood, obtained before liver transplant. This receptor was obtained from a human donor who received a liver transplant. The chain recombines TRBV29-1 with TRBJ2-3; no clear D gene. CDR3 bases: TGCAGCGTTGCTGCGGGCACAGATACGCAGTATTTT. This sequence encodes CSVAAGTDTQYF.